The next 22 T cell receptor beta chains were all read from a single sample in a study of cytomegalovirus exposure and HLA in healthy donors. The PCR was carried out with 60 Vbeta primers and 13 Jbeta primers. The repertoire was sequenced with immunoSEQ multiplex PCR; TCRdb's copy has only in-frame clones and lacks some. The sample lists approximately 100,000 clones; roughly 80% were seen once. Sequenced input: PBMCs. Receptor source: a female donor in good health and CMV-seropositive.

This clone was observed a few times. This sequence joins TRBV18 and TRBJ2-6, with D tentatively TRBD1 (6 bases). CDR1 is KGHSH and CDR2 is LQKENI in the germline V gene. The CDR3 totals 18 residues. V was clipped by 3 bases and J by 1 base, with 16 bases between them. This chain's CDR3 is CASSPRSGHSSGANVLTF. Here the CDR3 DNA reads TGTGCCAGCTCACCTCGATCGGGACACTCTTCTGGGGCCAACGTCCTGACTTTC. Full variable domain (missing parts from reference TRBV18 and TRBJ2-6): NAGVMQNPRHLVRRRGQEARLRCSPMKGHSHVYWYRQLPEEGLKFMVYLQKENIIDESGMPKERFSAEFPKEGPSILRIQQVVRGDSAAYFCASSPRSGHSSGANVLTFGAGSRLTVL.

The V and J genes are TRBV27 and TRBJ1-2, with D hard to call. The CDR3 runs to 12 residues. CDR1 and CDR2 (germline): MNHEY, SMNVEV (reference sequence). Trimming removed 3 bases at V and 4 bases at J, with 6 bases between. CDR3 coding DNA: TGTGCCAGCAGTTTTTCGGGCTATGGCTACACCTTC. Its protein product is CASSFSGYGYTF.

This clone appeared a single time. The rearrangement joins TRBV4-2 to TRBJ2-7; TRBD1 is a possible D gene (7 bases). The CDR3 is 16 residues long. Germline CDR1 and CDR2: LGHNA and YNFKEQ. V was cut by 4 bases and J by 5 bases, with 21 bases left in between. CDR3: CASSPRWRGPINEQYF. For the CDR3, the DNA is TGTGCCAGCAGCCCCAGATGGAGGGGGCCTATTAACGAGCAGTACTTC.

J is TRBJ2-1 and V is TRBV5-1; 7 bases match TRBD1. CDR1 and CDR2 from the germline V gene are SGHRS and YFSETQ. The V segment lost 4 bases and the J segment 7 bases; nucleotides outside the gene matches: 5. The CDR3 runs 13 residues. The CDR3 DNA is TGCGCCAGCAGCCCTGACAGGGCGAATGAGCAGTTCTTC. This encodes CASSPDRANEQFF.

In DNA, the CDR3 is TGTGCCAGCAGTCTCAGGGCCACCGGGGAGCTGTTTTTT. It codes for CASSLRATGELFF. The chain joins TRBV2 to TRBJ2-2; a possible D gene is TRBD1 (5 bases). The CDR3 totals 13 residues. CDR1 and CDR2 from the germline V gene are SNHLY and FYNNEI. Deletions cut 5 bases from V and 4 bases from J, with 8 bases between.

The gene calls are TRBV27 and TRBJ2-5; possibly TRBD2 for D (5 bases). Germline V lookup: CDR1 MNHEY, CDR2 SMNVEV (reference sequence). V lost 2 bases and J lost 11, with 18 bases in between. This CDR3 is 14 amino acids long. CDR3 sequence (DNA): TGTGCCAGCAGTTTACTCTGGACGGGGAGAGAGCAGTACTTC. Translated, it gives CASSLLWTGREQYF.

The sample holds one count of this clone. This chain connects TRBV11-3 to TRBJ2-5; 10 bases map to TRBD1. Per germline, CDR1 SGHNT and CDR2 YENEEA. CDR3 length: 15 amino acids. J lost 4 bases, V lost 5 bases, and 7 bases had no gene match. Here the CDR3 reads CASSPRTGGRETQYF. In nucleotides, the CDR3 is TGTGCCAGCAGCCCTCGGACAGGGGGTCGAGAGACCCAGTACTTC. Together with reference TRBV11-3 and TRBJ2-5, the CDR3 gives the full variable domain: EAGVVQSPRYKIIEKKQPVAFWCNPISGHNTLYWYLQNLGQGPELLIRYENEEAVDDSQLPKDRFSAERLKGVDSTLKIQPAELGDSAVYLCASSPRTGGRETQYFGPGTRLLVL.

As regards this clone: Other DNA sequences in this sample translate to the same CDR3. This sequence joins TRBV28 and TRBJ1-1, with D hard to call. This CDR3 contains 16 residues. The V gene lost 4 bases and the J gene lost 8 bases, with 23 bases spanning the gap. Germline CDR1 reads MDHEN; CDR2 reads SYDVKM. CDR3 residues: CASSSLESTPAGEAFF. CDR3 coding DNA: TGTGCCAGCAGTTCACTTGAATCGACCCCGGCAGGCGAAGCTTTCTTT.

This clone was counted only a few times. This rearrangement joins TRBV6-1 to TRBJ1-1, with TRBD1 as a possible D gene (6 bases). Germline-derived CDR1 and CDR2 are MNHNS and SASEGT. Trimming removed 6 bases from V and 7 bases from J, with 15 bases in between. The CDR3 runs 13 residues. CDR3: CASRTTGRGEAFF. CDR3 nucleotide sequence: TGTGCCAGCAGGACGACAGGACGCGGTGAAGCTTTCTTT.

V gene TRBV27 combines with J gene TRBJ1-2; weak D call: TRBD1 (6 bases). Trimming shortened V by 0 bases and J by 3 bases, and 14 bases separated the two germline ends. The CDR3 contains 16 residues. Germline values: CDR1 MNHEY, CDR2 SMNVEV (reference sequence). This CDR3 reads CASSLSPPTGYYGYTF. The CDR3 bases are TGTGCCAGCAGTTTATCCCCCCCGACAGGCTACTATGGCTACACCTTC.

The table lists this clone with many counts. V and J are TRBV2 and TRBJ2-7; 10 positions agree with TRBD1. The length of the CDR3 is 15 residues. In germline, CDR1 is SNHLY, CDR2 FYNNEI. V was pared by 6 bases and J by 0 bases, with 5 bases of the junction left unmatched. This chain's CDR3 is CASSRGQGDSYEQYF. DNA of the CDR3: TGTGCCAGCAGCCGCGGACAGGGGGACTCCTACGAGCAGTACTTC.

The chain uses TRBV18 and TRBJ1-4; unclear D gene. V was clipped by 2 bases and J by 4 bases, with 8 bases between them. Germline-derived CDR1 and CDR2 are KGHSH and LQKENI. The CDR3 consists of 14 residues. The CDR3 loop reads CASSPESFNEKLFF. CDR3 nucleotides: TGTGCCAGCTCACCAGAGAGCTTTAATGAAAAACTGTTTTTT.

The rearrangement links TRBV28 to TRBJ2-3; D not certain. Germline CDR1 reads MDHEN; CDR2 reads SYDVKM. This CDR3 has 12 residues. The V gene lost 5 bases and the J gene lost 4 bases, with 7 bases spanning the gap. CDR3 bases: TGTGCCAGCAGTCCCTTAGCAGATACGCAGTATTTT. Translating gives CASSPLADTQYF. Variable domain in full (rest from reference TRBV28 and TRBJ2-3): DVKVTQSSRYLVKRTGEKVFLECVQDMDHENMFWYRQDPGLGLRLIYFSYDVKMKEKGDIPEGYSVSREKKERFSLILESASTNQTSMYLCASSPLADTQYFGPGTRLTVL.

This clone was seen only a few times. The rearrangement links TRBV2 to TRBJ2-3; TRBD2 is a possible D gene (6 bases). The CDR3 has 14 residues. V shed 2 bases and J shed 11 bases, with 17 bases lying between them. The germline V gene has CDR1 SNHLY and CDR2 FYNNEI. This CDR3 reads CASSETSLPWGQYF. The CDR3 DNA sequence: TGTGCCAGCAGTGAAACTAGCCTTCCCTGGGGGCAGTATTTT.

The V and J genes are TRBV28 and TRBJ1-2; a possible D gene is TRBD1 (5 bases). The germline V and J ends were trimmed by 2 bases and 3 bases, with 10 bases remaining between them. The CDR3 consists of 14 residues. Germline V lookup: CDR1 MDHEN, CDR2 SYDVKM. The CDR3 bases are TGTGCCAGCAGTTTAGGGGCGACGTACTATGGCTACACCTTC. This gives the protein CASSLGATYYGYTF.

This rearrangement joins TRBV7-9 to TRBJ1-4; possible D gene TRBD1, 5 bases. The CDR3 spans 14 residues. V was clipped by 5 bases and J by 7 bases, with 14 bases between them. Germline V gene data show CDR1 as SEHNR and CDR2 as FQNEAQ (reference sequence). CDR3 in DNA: TGTGCCAGCAGCCTACGCGGGGCTGGTGAAAAACTGTTTTTT. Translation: CASSLRGAGEKLFF.

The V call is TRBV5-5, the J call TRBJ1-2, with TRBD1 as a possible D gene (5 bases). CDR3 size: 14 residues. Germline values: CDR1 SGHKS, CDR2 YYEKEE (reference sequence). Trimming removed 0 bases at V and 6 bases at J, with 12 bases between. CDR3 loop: CASSLEPGSHGYTF. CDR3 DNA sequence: TGTGCCAGCAGCTTGGAGCCAGGGTCTCATGGCTACACCTTC.

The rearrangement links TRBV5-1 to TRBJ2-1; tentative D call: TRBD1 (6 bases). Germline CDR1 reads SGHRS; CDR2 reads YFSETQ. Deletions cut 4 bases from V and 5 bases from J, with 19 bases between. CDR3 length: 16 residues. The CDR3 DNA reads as TGCGCCAGCAGCGCCAGGGGCCCGGCAAGGGACAATGAGCAGTTCTTC. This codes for CASSARGPARDNEQFF.

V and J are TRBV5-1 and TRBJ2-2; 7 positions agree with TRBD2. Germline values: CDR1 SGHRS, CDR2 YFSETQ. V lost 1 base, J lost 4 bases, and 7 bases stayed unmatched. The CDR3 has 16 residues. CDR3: CASSLISSGSTGELFF. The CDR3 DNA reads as TGCGCCAGCAGCTTGATATCTAGCGGATCCACCGGGGAGCTGTTTTTT.

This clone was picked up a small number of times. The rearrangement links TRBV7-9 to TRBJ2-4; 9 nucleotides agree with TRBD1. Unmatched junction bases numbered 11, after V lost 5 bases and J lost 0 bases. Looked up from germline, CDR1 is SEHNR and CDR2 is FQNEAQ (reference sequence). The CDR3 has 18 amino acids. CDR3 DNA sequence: TGTGCCAGCAGCCAGGGACAGGGAGGGGTAATAGCCAAAAACATTCAGTACTTC. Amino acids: CASSQGQGGVIAKNIQYF. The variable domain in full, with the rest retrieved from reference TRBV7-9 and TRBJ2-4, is DTGVSQNPRHKITKRGQNVTFRCDPISEHNRLYWYRQTLGQGPEFLTYFQNEAQLEKSRLLSDRFSAERPKGSFSTLEIQRTEQGDSAMYLCASSQGQGGVIAKNIQYFGAGTRLSVL.

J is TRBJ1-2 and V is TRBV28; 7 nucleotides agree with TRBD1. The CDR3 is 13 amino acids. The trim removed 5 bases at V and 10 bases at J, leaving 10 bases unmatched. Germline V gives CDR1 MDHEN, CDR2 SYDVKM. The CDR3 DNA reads TGTGCCAGCAGTCAGAGACGGACAGGAAACTACACCTTC. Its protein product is CASSQRRTGNYTF.

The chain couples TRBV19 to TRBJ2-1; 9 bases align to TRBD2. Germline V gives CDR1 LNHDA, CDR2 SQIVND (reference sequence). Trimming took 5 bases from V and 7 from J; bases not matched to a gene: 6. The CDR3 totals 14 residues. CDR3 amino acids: CASSLAGGRNEQFF. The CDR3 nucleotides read TGTGCCAGTAGTCTGGCGGGAGGGAGGAATGAGCAGTTCTTC.